This T cell receptor beta chain was sequenced during a study of vaccination effects on CD4 cells after COVID-19. Study summary: PBMC cultures contained over 1.5 million cells per well, around 9.7 IU/ml IL-2 and around 9.9 ug/ml peptides. Regarding the study as a whole: The study enrolled few convalescent patients and sampled no early post-infection timepoints.

The CDR3 is 15 residues long. With 4 bases clipped from V and 9 bases from J, the junction kept 9 bases outside the gene matches. Germline V gene data show CDR1 as LNHDA and CDR2 as SQIVND (reference sequence). For this clone: The antigen remains unidentified.

Isolation of CD4+ T cells took place after 10 days of culture. Nucleocapsid antibody tests were negative, and the vaccine recipients had no prior SARS-CoV-2 infection. On days 3 and 7, fresh IL-2 medium replaced half the medium. The protocol was immunoSEQ multiplex PCR, while the TCRdb copy is restricted to in-frame clones and leaves out a portion. The sample carries 45,000 to 75,000 clones, 60% to 85% recorded once. The sample here was CD4+ T cells from PBMCs cultured without peptide, taken before COVID-19 vaccination. The clonotype originates from a human donor who received a COVID-19 vaccine. V usage is TRBV19 and J usage is TRBJ2-1; 10 nucleotides align to TRBD2. The CDR3 sequence: CASSRPGLAKSEQFF. Here the CDR3 DNA reads TGTGCCAGTAGTAGACCGGGACTAGCGAAATCTGAGCAGTTCTTC. The entire variable domain, with the rest obtained from reference TRBV19 and TRBJ2-1, is as follows: DGGITQSPKYLFRKEGQNVTLSCEQNLNHDAMYWYRQDPGQGLRLIYYSQIVNDFQKGDIAEGYSVSREKKESFPLTVTSAQKNPTAFYLCASSRPGLAKSEQFFGPGTRLTVL.